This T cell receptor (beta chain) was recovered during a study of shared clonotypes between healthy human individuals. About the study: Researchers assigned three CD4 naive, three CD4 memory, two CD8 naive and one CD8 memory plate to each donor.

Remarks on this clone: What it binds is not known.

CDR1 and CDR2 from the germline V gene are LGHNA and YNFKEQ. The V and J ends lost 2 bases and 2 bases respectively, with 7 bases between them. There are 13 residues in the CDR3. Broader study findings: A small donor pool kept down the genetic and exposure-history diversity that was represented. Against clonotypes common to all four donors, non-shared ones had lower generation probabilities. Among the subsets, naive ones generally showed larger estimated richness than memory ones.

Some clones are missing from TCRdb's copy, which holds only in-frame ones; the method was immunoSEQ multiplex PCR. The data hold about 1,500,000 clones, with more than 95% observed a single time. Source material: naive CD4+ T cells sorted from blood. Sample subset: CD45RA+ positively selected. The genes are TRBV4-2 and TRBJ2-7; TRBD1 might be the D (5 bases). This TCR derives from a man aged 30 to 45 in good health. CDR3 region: CASSQNRPYEQYF. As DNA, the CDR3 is TGTGCCAGCAGCCAAAACAGGCCCTACGAGCAGTACTTC.